A selection of T cell receptor beta chains follows, all from one sample in a study of CD4 and CD8 cells across lung adenocarcinoma regions. TCRdb re-called the PCR reads with MiXCR, one entry per CDR3 protein. The data show 20,000 to 25,000 distinct CDR3 sequences, around half seen once. The source material was CD8+ T cells from the center of a lung tumor. These receptors all stem from a female donor with lung adenocarcinoma. The CD4 and CD8 labels of this study may be unreliable. CDR3s include the opening cysteine and the closing phenylalanine or tryptophan. D genes are given only for firm matches. Clone size, where shown, is once, few, many, or a class for clones that have expanded.

>-|-|TRBV7-2|TRBJ1-6
CASSLTMGIGSPLHF
TGTGCCAGCAGCCTGACCATGGGAATCGGGTCACCCCTCCACTTT
>-|TRBD1|TRBV27|TRBJ2-5
CSRGQGVGDQETQYF
TGTTCCAGGGGGCAGGGGGTCGGTGACCAAGAGACCCAGTACTTC
>many|-|TRBV6-1|TRBJ2-6
CASTPGFAFSGANVLTF
TGTGCCAGCACCCCGGGATTTGCCTTCTCTGGGGCCAACGTCCTGACTTTC
>-|-|TRBV6-1|TRBJ2-2
CASKTWDSRNELFF
TGTGCCAGCAAAACATGGGACTCCCGCAATGAGCTGTTTTTT
>-|-|TRBV27|TRBJ2-4
CACSLSGHGAKNTQYF
TGTGCGTGCAGTTTATCGGGACACGGAGCTAAAAACACTCAGTACTTC
>-|-|TRBV10-1|TRBJ2-4
CASRGLRDKNTQYF
TGCGCCAGCAGGGGGCTGCGAGACAAAAACACGCAGTACTTC
>many|-|TRBV27|TRBJ1-2
CASKRVGQNYGYTF
TGTGCCAGCAAAAGGGTTGGACAGAACTATGGCTACACCTTC
>medium-sized|-|TRBV6-1|TRBJ1-6
CASRRQPKVGNSPLHF
TGTGCCAGCAGAAGACAGCCGAAGGTGGGGAATTCACCCCTCCACTTT
>few|-|TRBV5-1|TRBJ2-3
CASPRPPSRTDTQYF
TGCGCCAGCCCCCGGCCGCCCTCTCGCACAGATACGCAGTATTTT
>-|TRBD1|TRBV6-1|TRBJ1-2
CASSQGAYGYTF
TGTGCCAGCAGTCAGGGGGCCTATGGCTACACCTTC
>-|-|TRBV6-1|TRBJ2-7
CAGRGGGSTDTQYF
TGTGCGGGCAGGGGGGGCGGTAGCACAGATACGCAGTACTTC
>-|-|TRBV27|TRBJ2-3
CAGLSAKDTQYF
TGTGCGGGCCTGTCAGCCAAAGATACGCAGTACTTT
>-|-|TRBV27|TRBJ2-7
CASSPRGRMSTDAQYF
TGTGCCAGCAGTCCGCGGGGGCGGATGAGCACCGATGCGCAGTACTTC
>-|TRBD2|TRBV6-1|TRBJ2-2
CASSGLAGNTGKLFF
TGTGCCAGCAGCGGCCTAGCGGGGAACACCGGGAAGCTGTTTTTT
>many|TRBD1|TRBV4-1|TRBJ2-2
CASSQVGQGAGTGELFF
TGCGCCAGCAGCCAAGTTGGACAGGGGGCGGGCACCGGGGAGCTGTTTTTT
>medium-sized|-|TRBV7-2|TRBJ1-4
CASSLGQRSNEKLFF
TGTGCCAGCAGCTTAGGACAGCGCTCAAATGAAAAACTGTTTTTT
>-|-|TRBV6-5|TRBJ2-4
CASSYSGTPENIQYF
TGTGCCAGCAGTTATTCCGGGACACCAGAAAACATTCAGTACTTC
>-|-|TRBV10-3|TRBJ2-3
CATGMASKNIQYF
TGTGCCACGGGGATGGCTAGCAAAAATATTCAGTATTTT
>-|-|TRBV6-1|TRBJ2-3
CASRRVTGVGGKNTQYF
TGTGCCAGCAGGCGCGTGACGGGGGTGGGGGGCAAAAACACGCAGTATTTT
>-|-|TRBV7-2|TRBJ2-5
CASSLDRETQYF
TGTGCCAGCAGCTTAGACAGAGAGACCCAGTACTTC
>-|-|TRBV6-5|TRBJ2-3
CAGSYGGNTDTQYF
TGTGCGGGCAGTTACGGCGGGAACACAGATACGCAGTATTTT
>-|-|TRBV27|TRBJ2-3
CASSLRVPPPRRSRDTQYF
TGTGCCAGCAGTTTAAGGGTTCCCCCCCCACGCAGGTCCCGGGATACGCAGTATTTT